This TCR beta chain appears in the sequencing data of a study of Ad26.COV2.S vaccination and SARS-CoV-2 variants. Turning to the study itself: Once or twice, 56 days apart, Ad26.COV2.S was delivered intramuscularly. Study-wide points: Overall T cell responses may have been underestimated by the analyses of TCR breadth and depth. Vaccinees showed greater spike-specific TCR breadth than placebo recipients.

As for treatment: some 20 received Ad26.COV2.S at low or high dose, single or two shots; 5 received placebo; per-sample allocation not given. Day 63 after the first injection of vaccine or placebo was the sampling time. Assay: immunoSEQ multiplex PCR; the TCRdb copy retains only in-frame clones and omits some. The data contain about 320,000 clones, 85% of them singletons. Turning to this clone: Its target is not known.

Germline CDR1 and CDR2: SEHNR and FQNEAQ (reference sequence). V gave up 0 bases and J gave up 0 bases; unmatched junction bases: 5. The CDR3 is 17 residues long. The gene calls are TRBV7-9 and TRBJ2-1, with TRBD1 identical over 7 bases. This clonotype was obtained from a person aged 18-65 years who received the Ad26.COV2.S COVID-19 vaccine or a placebo. Sample: peripheral blood, taken in a trial of Ad26.COV2.S vaccine versus placebo. For the CDR3, the DNA is TGTGCCAGCAGCTTAGCGCGACAGGGCCTCTCCTACAATGAGCAGTTCTTC. Translating gives CASSLARQGLSYNEQFF.